This TCR beta chain derives from a study of T cell responses to AZD1222 COVID-19 vaccine. Findings and caveats of the study: Researchers took repertoire samples only after the peak T cell response had come. A mostly white British donor set with more females was recruited, and clonal diversity was possibly underestimated.

Pooling covered second doses at about 4 or about 12 weeks. This CDR3 comprises 15 residues. V lost 1 base and J 0 bases, leaving 6 bases between the germline ends. The V gene's germline CDR1 is LNHNV and CDR2 YYDKDF (reference sequence). With regard to this clone: Antigen: not known.

Assay: immunoSEQ multiplex PCR; the TCRdb copy retains only in-frame clones and omits some. The sample shows approximately 100,000 clones, 85% of them seen only once. The material sequenced was peripheral blood, taken 28 days after the second AZD1222 dose. This clonotype was sampled from an adult who received the AZD1222 COVID-19 vaccine. The chain combines TRBV15 with TRBJ1-4; D ambiguous. The CDR3 protein is CATSRGVATNEKLFF. In DNA form, the CDR3 reads TGTGCCACCAGCAGAGGGGTTGCAACTAATGAAAAACTGTTTTTT. The full variable domain, with the rest looked up from reference TRBV15 and TRBJ1-4, is DAMVIQNPRYQVTQFGKPVTLSCSQTLNHNVMYWYQQKSSQAPKLLFHYYDKDFNNEADTPDNFQSRRPNTSFCFLDIRSPGLGDTAMYLCATSRGVATNEKLFFGSGTQLSVL.